The 25 T cell receptor beta chains presented below share a single source sample, sequenced in a study of cytomegalovirus exposure and HLA in healthy donors. PCR used 60 Vbeta primers and 13 Jbeta primers. Assay used: immunoSEQ multiplex PCR; TCRdb lists only in-frame clones, some missing. The sample records about 180,000 clones, roughly 82% being singletons. The material sequenced was PBMCs. The receptors shown here come from a man in his forties in good health and CMV-seronegative.

V is TRBV19 and J is TRBJ1-2; possibly TRBD1 for D (5 bases). This CDR3 contains 16 residues. The V and J ends lost 5 bases and 0 bases respectively, with 16 bases between them. Germline V gene lookup returns CDR1 LNHDA and CDR2 SQIVND (reference sequence). The CDR3 loop is CASSSAGLSANYGYTF. DNA for the CDR3: TGTGCCAGTAGTTCCGCGGGACTGAGCGCTAACTATGGCTACACCTTC.

This chain links TRBV18 with TRBJ1-1; D is unclear. The CDR3 extends over 16 amino acids. CDR1 is KGHSH and CDR2 is LQKENI in the germline V gene. Trimming shortened V by 2 bases and J by 4 bases, and 17 bases separated the two germline ends. The DNA of the CDR3 is TGTGCCAGCTCACCATCACCAACGGGAGGAAGCACTGAAGCTTTCTTT. Its protein is CASSPSPTGGSTEAFF.

The gene calls are TRBV5-1 and TRBJ1-1; 7 bases are a match to TRBD1. The ends lost 5 bases at V and 6 bases at J; junction bases unmatched: 7. The CDR3 is 13 residues long. Germline V gene data show CDR1 as SGHRS and CDR2 as YFSETQ. In nucleotides, the CDR3 is TGCGCCAGCAGTAGGGGGCTCCAAGCTGAAGCTTTCTTT. It yields the protein CASSRGLQAEAFF.

The chain recombines TRBV30 with TRBJ1-4; maybe TRBD1 (5 bases). This CDR3 is 13 amino acids long. Trimming pared 4 bases from V and 8 bases from J, leaving 14 bases between. CDR1 GTSNPN and CDR2 SVGIG come from the germline V gene (reference sequence). CDR3 amino acids: CAWKFGGGEKLFF. CDR3 bases: TGTGCCTGGAAGTTTGGGGGGGGAGAAAAACTGTTTTTT.

The chain couples TRBV2 to TRBJ1-1, with D possibly matching TRBD1 (5 bases). The germline V and J ends were trimmed by 3 bases and 1 base, with 9 bases remaining between them. Germline V lookup: CDR1 SNHLY, CDR2 FYNNEI. This CDR3 spans 14 amino acids. The CDR3 protein is CASSEARANTEAFF. CDR3 coding DNA: TGTGCCAGCAGTGAGGCCAGGGCGAACACTGAAGCTTTCTTT.

The chain recombines TRBV27 with TRBJ1-5; TRBD1 might be the D (6 bases). The CDR3 has 18 residues. V was trimmed by 2 bases and J by 2 bases, leaving 19 bases between them. Germline V lookup: CDR1 MNHEY, CDR2 SMNVEV (reference sequence). The CDR3 sequence: CASSLRFSGGRGNQPQHF. Written as DNA, the CDR3 is TGTGCCAGCAGTTTAAGGTTCTCGGGGGGCAGGGGCAATCAGCCCCAGCATTTT.

The CDR3 DNA reads TGTGCCAGCAGCTCGACAGGGTCGGGCGGCTACACCTTC. This encodes CASSSTGSGGYTF. The chain joins TRBV7-6 to TRBJ1-2; TRBD1 matches 7 bases. Germline V gene sequence: CDR1 SGHVS, CDR2 FNYEAQ. J was trimmed by 8 bases and V by 4 bases; bases with no gene match: 7. This CDR3 is built from 13 residues.

The chain links TRBV30 to TRBJ1-3; possible D gene TRBD1, 5 bases. Germline V gene lookup returns CDR1 GTSNPN and CDR2 SVGIG (reference sequence). This CDR3 contains 16 residues. The ends were cut back, 2 bases at V and 4 bases at J, with 18 bases in the middle. CDR3 DNA: TGTGCCTGGAGTCCCCGTACCCCAGGGCGGGGAAACACCATATATTTT. It is translated as CAWSPRTPGRGNTIYF.

V usage is TRBV18 and J usage is TRBJ2-3; D unclear. CDR1 and CDR2 from the germline V gene are KGHSH and LQKENI. V was trimmed by 3 bases and J by 2 bases, leaving 6 bases between them. The CDR3 spans 13 residues. The CDR3: CASSPFHTDTQYF. DNA for the CDR3: TGTGCCAGCTCACCGTTTCACACAGATACGCAGTATTTT.

The J gene is TRBJ2-3, the V gene TRBV19, with 11 bases lining up with TRBD2. Germline V gene data show CDR1 as LNHDA and CDR2 as SQIVND (reference sequence). The trim removed 3 bases at V and 6 bases at J, leaving 8 bases unmatched. The CDR3 has 16 amino acids. DNA for the CDR3: TGTGCCAGTAGTATGGATACTAGCGGGGGTAGGGATACGCAGTATTTT. This gives the protein CASSMDTSGGRDTQYF.

The chain joins TRBV18 to TRBJ2-3, with 9 bases that match TRBD2. V lost 2 bases and J lost 9; bases outside the gene matches: 3. Germline values: CDR1 KGHSH, CDR2 LQKENI. The CDR3 contains 13 residues. This CDR3 reads CASSPDAGGTQYF. The DNA of the CDR3 is TGTGCCAGCTCACCAGACGCGGGGGGGACGCAGTATTTT.

This clone was seen a few times. This rearrangement joins TRBV7-2 to TRBJ2-7; 10 bases map to TRBD1. V lost 4 bases and J lost 5; bases outside the gene matches: 5. The CDR3 has 14 amino acids. Per the germline V gene, CDR1 is SGHTA and CDR2 is FQGNSA. CDR3: CASSYGTGVHEQYF. The DNA of the CDR3 is TGTGCCAGCAGCTATGGGACAGGGGTCCACGAGCAGTACTTC.

The V call is TRBV2, the J call TRBJ2-5; 7 nucleotides align to TRBD1. Trimming at V came to 4 bases and at J to 9 bases, leaving 8 bases not matched to a gene. The CDR3 is made up of 13 amino acids. Germline CDR1 reads SNHLY; CDR2 reads FYNNEI. This CDR3 is CASSVLAQGAQYF. In DNA, the CDR3 is TGTGCCAGCAGTGTATTAGCCCAGGGGGCCCAGTACTTC.

V and J are TRBV11-1 and TRBJ2-1, with D maybe TRBD2 (6 bases). Trimming removed 10 bases from V and 4 bases from J, with 17 bases in between. CDR1 SGHAT and CDR2 FQDESV come from the germline V gene (reference sequence). The CDR3 is 14 amino acids. This CDR3 is CATSRDSGYNEQFF. The CDR3 DNA sequence: TGTGCCACCTCCCGGGACTCCGGGTACAATGAGCAGTTCTTC.

The V and J genes are TRBV29-1 and TRBJ2-1, with TRBD2 matching 8 bases. This CDR3 comprises 14 residues. V gave up 6 bases and J gave up 5 bases; unmatched junction bases: 9. CDR1 SQVTM and CDR2 ANQGSEA come from the germline V gene. CDR3 coding DNA: TGCAGCGTCGTCGGGGGGGACGTCGACAATGAGCAGTTCTTC. Its translation is CSVVGGDVDNEQFF.

Comments on this clone: A junction boundary mismatches the germline segment, possibly from a read error. The sample holds other DNA sequences that translate to the same CDR3. V usage is TRBV2 and J usage is TRBJ2-7; D call uncertain. The germline gives CDR1 SNHLY, CDR2 FYNNEI. The length of the CDR3 is 15 residues. Here the CDR3 reads CASSEGPRLIYEQYF. CDR3 sequence (DNA): TGCGCCAGCAGTGAAGGGCCCAGGTTGATCTACGAGCAGTACTTC. Looking up the rest from reference TRBV2 and TRBJ2-7 gives the full variable domain: EPEVTQTPSHQVTQMGQEVILRCVPISNHLYFYWYRQILGQKVEFLVSFYNNEISEKSEIFDDQFSVERPDGSNFTLKIRSTKLEDSAMYFCASSEGPRLIYEQYFGPGTRLTVT.

The chain uses TRBV5-4 and TRBJ2-3; D perhaps matches TRBD2 (6 bases). V was pared by 0 bases and J by 1 base, with 12 bases between. This CDR3 spans 16 amino acids. Per germline, CDR1 SGHNT and CDR2 YYREEE (reference sequence). The DNA for the CDR3 is TGTGCCAGCAGCTTGGGGGGACTTCCCGGCACAGATACGCAGTATTTT. Amino acid sequence: CASSLGGLPGTDTQYF.

V and J are TRBV18 and TRBJ1-5; 9 nucleotides agree with TRBD1. CDR1 is KGHSH, CDR2 LQKENI, per germline. The CDR3 sequence is 16 residues long. V lost 5 bases and J lost 6; bases outside the gene matches: 11. In nucleotides, the CDR3 is TGTGCCAGCTCAACCGGTCGGACAGGGGCAGGTCAGCCCCAGCATTTT. Encoded protein: CASSTGRTGAGQPQHF.

This clone was detected a few times. V and J are TRBV2 and TRBJ2-5; TRBD2 matches 9 bases. CDR3 size: 14 residues. With V trimmed by 7 bases and J by 3 bases, 6 bases remained unmatched. Germline assignment: CDR1 SNHLY and CDR2 FYNNEI. For the CDR3, the DNA is TGTGCCAGCATGGGGAGACTAGCGGAAGAGACCCAGTACTTC. Translated, it gives CASMGRLAEETQYF. Together with reference TRBV2 and TRBJ2-5, the CDR3 gives the full variable domain: EPEVTQTPSHQVTQMGQEVILRCVPISNHLYFYWYRQILGQKVEFLVSFYNNEISEKSEIFDDQFSVERPDGSNFTLKIRSTKLEDSAMYFCASMGRLAEETQYFGPGTRLLVL.

In this sample, this clone turned up a few times. The rearrangement uses TRBV19 and TRBJ2-5; 10 nucleotides line up with TRBD1. CDR1 is LNHDA, CDR2 SQIVND, per germline (reference sequence). The CDR3 is 12 residues long. The V gene end was trimmed by 8 bases and the J gene end by 5 bases; junction bases not matched to a gene: 2. In DNA, the CDR3 is TGTGCCAGTGAGGACAGGGGGGAGACCCAGTACTTC. It encodes CASEDRGETQYF.

V gene TRBV7-2 combines with J gene TRBJ1-3; D uncertain. The CDR3 is 15 amino acids. Germline assignment: CDR1 SGHTA and CDR2 FQGNSA. Deletions cut 1 base from V and 0 bases from J, with 7 bases between. The CDR3 loop reads CASSLVLLSGNTIYF. The CDR3 coding sequence is TGTGCCAGCAGCTTAGTACTGCTCTCTGGAAACACCATATATTTT.

This clone occurred a few times. The CDR3 region is CASSKTSPGRNTGELFF. For the CDR3, the DNA is TGTGCCAGCAGCAAGACTAGTCCGGGAAGGAACACCGGGGAGCTGTTTTTT. This rearrangement joins TRBV25-1 to TRBJ2-2; maybe TRBD2 (6 bases). V lost 6 bases and J 1 base, leaving 18 bases between the germline ends. The CDR3 sequence is 17 residues long. Germline V gene sequence: CDR1 MGHDK, CDR2 SYGVNS.

This clone was counted only a few times. Relative to the germline gene, one junction end is altered; a read error may explain this. The rearrangement joins TRBV5-4 to TRBJ2-3, with 9 bases matching TRBD1. There are 14 residues in the CDR3. CDR1 is SGHNT and CDR2 is YYREEE in the germline V gene (reference sequence). CDR3 in DNA: TGTACCAGCAGCCGGGACAGGGTGGCGGATACGCAGTATTTT. Residues: CTSSRDRVADTQYF. Full variable domain (remainder filled in from reference TRBV5-4 and TRBJ2-3): ETGVTQSPTHLIKTRGQQVTLRCSSQSGHNTVSWYQQALGQGPQFIFQYYREEENGRGNFPPRFSGLQFPNYSSELNVNALELDDSALYLCTSSRDRVADTQYFGPGTRLTVL.

The V call is TRBV7-2, the J call TRBJ1-5; D might be TRBD1 (6 bases). Trimming left V 1 base short and J 8 bases short, with 12 bases between. The CDR3 extends over 14 amino acids. Looked up from germline, CDR1 is SGHTA and CDR2 is FQGNSA. CDR3 region: CASSLGGPGEPQHF. The DNA for the CDR3 is TGTGCCAGCAGCTTAGGGGGGCCCGGGGAGCCCCAGCATTTT.

This clone was detected once. The V gene is TRBV4-1, the J gene TRBJ2-2; TRBD2 matches 11 bases. Germline V gives CDR1 MGHRA, CDR2 YSYEKL. J was trimmed by 0 bases and V by 7 bases; bases with no gene match: 7. The CDR3 runs to 17 residues. DNA of the CDR3: TGCGCCAGCAAAAAGACTAGCGGGGATTCGAACACCGGGGAGCTGTTTTTT. Translating it yields CASKKTSGDSNTGELFF.